This T cell receptor (beta chain) was identified during a study of shared clonotypes between healthy human individuals. CD45RO-negative CD8 cells positively selected for CCR7 made up the naive population, which excluded terminally differentiated effector memory CD45RA+ cells. Germline CDR1 reads SEHNR; CDR2 reads FQNEAQ (reference sequence). Trimming took off 2 bases at V and 2 bases at J, with 17 bases between the two ends. CDR3 size: 17 residues. Sequencing was performed with immunoSEQ multiplex PCR; in TCRdb, only in-frame clones are kept and a portion is missing. This table holds over 750,000 clones, 96% found once.

The chain has TRBV7-9 and TRBJ2-3; tentative D call: TRBD2 (5 bases). This TCR derives from a man aged 30 to 39 in good health. Specimen: naive CD8+ T cells sorted from blood. DNA for the CDR3: TGTGCCAGCAGCTTAATGGCCCCCCCGCGGGCCACAGATACGCAGTATTTT. Translating it yields CASSLMAPPRATDTQYF. The variable domain in full, completed from reference TRBV7-9 and TRBJ2-3, reads DTGVSQNPRHKITKRGQNVTFRCDPISEHNRLYWYRQTLGQGPEFLTYFQNEAQLEKSRLLSDRFSAERPKGSFSTLEIQRTEQGDSAMYLCASSLMAPPRATDTQYFGPGTRLTVL.